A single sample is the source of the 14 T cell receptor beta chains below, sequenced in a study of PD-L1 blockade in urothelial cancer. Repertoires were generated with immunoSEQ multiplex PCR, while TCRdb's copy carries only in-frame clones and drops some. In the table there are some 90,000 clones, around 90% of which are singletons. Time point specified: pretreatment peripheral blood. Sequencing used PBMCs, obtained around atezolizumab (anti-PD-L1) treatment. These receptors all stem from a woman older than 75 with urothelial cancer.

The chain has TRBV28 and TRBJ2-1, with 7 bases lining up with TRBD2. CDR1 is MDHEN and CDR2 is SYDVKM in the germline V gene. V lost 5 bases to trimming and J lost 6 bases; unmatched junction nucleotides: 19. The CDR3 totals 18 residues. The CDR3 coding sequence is TGTGCCAGCAGTCCAGACGGGGAGGGGTACAAATCTCGCAATGAGCAGTTCTTC. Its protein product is CASSPDGEGYKSRNEQFF. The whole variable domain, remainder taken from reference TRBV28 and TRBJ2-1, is DVKVTQSSRYLVKRTGEKVFLECVQDMDHENMFWYRQDPGLGLRLIYFSYDVKMKEKGDIPEGYSVSREKKERFSLILESASTNQTSMYLCASSPDGEGYKSRNEQFFGPGTRLTVL.

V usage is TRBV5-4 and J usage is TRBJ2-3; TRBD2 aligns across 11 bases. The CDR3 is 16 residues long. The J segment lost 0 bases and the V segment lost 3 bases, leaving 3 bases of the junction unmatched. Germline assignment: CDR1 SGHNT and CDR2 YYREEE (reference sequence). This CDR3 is CASSSRTSGSTDTQYF. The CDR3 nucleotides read TGTGCCAGCAGCTCGAGGACTAGCGGGAGCACAGATACGCAGTATTTT.

The CDR3 reads CATSPRRLTYEQYF. The CDR3 DNA sequence: TGTGCCACCAGCCCGCGCAGGCTAACCTACGAGCAGTACTTC. The chain joins TRBV15 to TRBJ2-7, with D unresolved. Germline V gene lookup returns CDR1 LNHNV and CDR2 YYDKDF (reference sequence). V was trimmed by 5 bases and J by 2 bases, leaving 13 bases between them. The CDR3 sequence is 14 residues long.

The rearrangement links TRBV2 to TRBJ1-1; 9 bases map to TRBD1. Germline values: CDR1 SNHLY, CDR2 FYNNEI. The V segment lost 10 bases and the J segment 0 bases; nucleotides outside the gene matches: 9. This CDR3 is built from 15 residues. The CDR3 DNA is TGTGCCATCCCCCCGGGACAGGGCCTGAACACTGAAGCTTTCTTT. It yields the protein CAIPPGQGLNTEAFF.

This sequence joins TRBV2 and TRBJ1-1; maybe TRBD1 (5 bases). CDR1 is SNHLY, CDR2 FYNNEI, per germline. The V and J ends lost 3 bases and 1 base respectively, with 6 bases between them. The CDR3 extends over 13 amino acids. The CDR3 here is CASSDDRNTEAFF. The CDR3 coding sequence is TGTGCCAGCAGTGACGACAGGAACACTGAAGCTTTCTTT. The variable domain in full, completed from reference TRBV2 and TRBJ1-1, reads EPEVTQTPSHQVTQMGQEVILRCVPISNHLYFYWYRQILGQKVEFLVSFYNNEISEKSEIFDDQFSVERPDGSNFTLKIRSTKLEDSAMYFCASSDDRNTEAFFGQGTRLTVV.

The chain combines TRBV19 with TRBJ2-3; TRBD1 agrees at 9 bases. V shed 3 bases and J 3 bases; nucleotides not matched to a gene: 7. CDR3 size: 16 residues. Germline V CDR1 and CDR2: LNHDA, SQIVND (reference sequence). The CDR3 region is CASSIGTGHPTDTQYF. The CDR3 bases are TGTGCCAGTAGTATCGGGACAGGGCACCCAACAGATACGCAGTATTTT.

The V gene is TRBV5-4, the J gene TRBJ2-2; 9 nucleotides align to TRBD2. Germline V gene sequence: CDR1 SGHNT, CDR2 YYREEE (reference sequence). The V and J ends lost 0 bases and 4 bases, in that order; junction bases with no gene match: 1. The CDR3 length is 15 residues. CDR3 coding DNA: TGTGCCAGCAGCTTGGGCGGGAGGGCCACCGGGGAGCTGTTTTTT. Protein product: CASSLGGRATGELFF. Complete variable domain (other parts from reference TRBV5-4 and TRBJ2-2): ETGVTQSPTHLIKTRGQQVTLRCSSQSGHNTVSWYQQALGQGPQFIFQYYREEENGRGNFPPRFSGLQFPNYSSELNVNALELDDSALYLCASSLGGRATGELFFGEGSRLTVL.

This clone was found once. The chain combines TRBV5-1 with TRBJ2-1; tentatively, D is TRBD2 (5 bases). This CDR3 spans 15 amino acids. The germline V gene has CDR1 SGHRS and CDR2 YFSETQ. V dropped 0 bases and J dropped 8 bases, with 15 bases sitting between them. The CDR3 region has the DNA TGCGCCAGCAGCTTGGAAAACGGGATCTTCGATGAGCAGTTCTTC. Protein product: CASSLENGIFDEQFF.

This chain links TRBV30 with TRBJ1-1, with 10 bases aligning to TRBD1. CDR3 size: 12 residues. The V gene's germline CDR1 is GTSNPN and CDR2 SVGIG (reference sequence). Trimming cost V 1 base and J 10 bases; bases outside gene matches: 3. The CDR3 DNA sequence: TGTGCCTGGAGTGGGGACAGGGGCAGAGCTTTCTTT. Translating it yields CAWSGDRGRAFF. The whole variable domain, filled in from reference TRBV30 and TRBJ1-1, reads SQTIHQWPATLVQPVGSPLSLECTVEGTSNPNLYWYRQAAGRGLQLLFYSVGIGQISSEVPQNLSASRPQDRQFILSSKKLLLSDSGFYLCAWSGDRGRAFFGQGTRLTVV.

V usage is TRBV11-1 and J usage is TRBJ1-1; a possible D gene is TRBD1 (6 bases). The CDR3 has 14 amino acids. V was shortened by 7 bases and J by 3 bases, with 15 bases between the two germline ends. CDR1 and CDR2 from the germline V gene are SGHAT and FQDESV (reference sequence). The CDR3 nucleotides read TGTGCCAGCACCAGGGGAGGGGGATACACTGAAGCTTTCTTT. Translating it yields CASTRGGGYTEAFF.

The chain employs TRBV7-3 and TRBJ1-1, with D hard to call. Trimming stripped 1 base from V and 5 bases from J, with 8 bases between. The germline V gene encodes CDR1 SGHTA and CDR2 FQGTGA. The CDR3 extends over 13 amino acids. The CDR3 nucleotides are TGTGCCAGCAGCTTAAGCGGGGAGACTGAAGCTTTCTTT. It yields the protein CASSLSGETEAFF.

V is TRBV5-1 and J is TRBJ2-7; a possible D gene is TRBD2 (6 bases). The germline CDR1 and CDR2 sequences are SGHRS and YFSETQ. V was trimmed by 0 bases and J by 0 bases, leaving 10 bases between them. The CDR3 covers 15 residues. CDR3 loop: CASSLGPSDSYEQYF. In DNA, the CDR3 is TGCGCCAGCAGCTTGGGGCCTAGCGACTCCTACGAGCAGTACTTC.

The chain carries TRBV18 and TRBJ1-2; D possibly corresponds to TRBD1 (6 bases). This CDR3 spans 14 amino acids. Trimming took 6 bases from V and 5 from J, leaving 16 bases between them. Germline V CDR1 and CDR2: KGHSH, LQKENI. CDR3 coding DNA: TGTGCCAGCTCGCCGTCGGCAGGGGCATATGGCTACACCTTC. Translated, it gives CASSPSAGAYGYTF.

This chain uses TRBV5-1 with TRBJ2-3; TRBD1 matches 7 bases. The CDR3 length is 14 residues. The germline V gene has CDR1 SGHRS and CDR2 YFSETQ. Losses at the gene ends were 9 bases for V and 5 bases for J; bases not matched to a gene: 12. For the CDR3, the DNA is TGCGCCACCGCACCCGGGACAGTGAAAGATACGCAGTATTTT. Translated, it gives CATAPGTVKDTQYF.